This T cell receptor (beta chain) originates from a study of blood T cell repertoires in COVID-19. Across the study: Sources were T cells, B-cell-depleted T cells, or PBMCs; the material itself was cDNA or gDNA.

In the authors' workflow: It was from reference gene primer amplification that nucleated cell counts were estimated. Only in-frame clones appear in the TCRdb table, and some are missing; sequencing was by immunoSEQ multiplex PCR. V, J and clone size were drawn from that table, and D and trimming were deduced from the DNA. The sample shows about 80,000 clones, 60% to 85% of them seen only once. This clone was found once. V lost 2 bases and J 2 bases, leaving 22 bases between the germline ends. Germline loops: CDR1 SGHAT, CDR2 FQNNGV. This CDR3 region has 19 residues. This clonotype was obtained from a human donor in a cohort sampled during active COVID-19. Source material: peripheral blood. J is TRBJ1-3 and V is TRBV11-2, with D unclear. The CDR3 spells CASSLSGRSAGKAGNTIYF. The CDR3 DNA follows: TGTGCCAGCAGCTTATCGGGGAGATCGGCGGGCAAGGCTGGAAACACCATATATTTT.